A single sample gave rise to the 13 T cell receptor beta chains below, sequenced in a study of early T cells in non-severe SARS-CoV-2 infection (dated by TCRdb to the early 2020s). The library was produced with 5' RACE. The run used a NextSeq 500. TCRdb reran the public reads through fastp at Q25 and MiXCR, keeping productive beta chains. When rows share a CDR3 protein, they turn into one entry using the most common DNA and genes. Counted in this sample were 50,000 to 60,000 distinct CDR3 sequences; roughly 10% of them appeared once. The ten largest clones capture roughly 4.8% of the sample. Sample: whole blood. The receptors were gathered from an adult who was a healthcare worker with PCR-confirmed SARS-CoV-2 infection or an uninfected control (not recorded which).

This clonotype was observed a single time. A much larger clone lies a single base off, so this may be a read error. The genes are TRBV20-1 and TRBJ2-5; perhaps TRBD1 as D (7 bases). This CDR3 has 13 amino acids. Germline CDR1 DFQATT, CDR2 SNEGSKA (reference sequence). The CDR3 here is CNASPGGKETQYF. The CDR3 nucleotides read TGCAATGCTTCGCCAGGGGGGAAGGAGACCCAGTACTTC.

This clonotype was observed many times. The V gene is TRBV20-1, the J gene TRBJ1-1; possibly TRBD1 for D (5 bases). Germline loops: CDR1 DFQATT, CDR2 SNEGSKA (reference sequence). The CDR3 runs 13 residues. Trimming stripped 3 bases from V and 3 bases from J, with 11 bases between. The CDR3 sequence is CSASVGADTEAFF. The CDR3 region has the DNA TGCAGTGCTAGCGTAGGGGCGGACACTGAAGCTTTCTTT.

This rearrangement joins TRBV20-1 to TRBJ1-5; 7 nucleotides agree with TRBD1. Germline trimming cut 3 bases from V and 2 bases from J; bases unmatched to any gene: 7. Germline CDR1 is DFQATT and CDR2 is SNEGSKA (reference sequence). This CDR3 contains 15 residues. CDR3 protein: CSASSGGQGNQPQHF. For the CDR3, the DNA is TGCAGTGCTAGTAGTGGAGGACAGGGCAATCAGCCCCAGCATTTT.

The rearrangement joins TRBV6-1 to TRBJ1-3, with D hard to call. The germline gives CDR1 MNHNS, CDR2 SASEGT. Trimming shortened V by 1 base and J by 0 bases, and 4 bases separated the two germline ends. This CDR3 contains 14 residues. CDR3 protein: CASSEVLSGNTIYF. In DNA form, the CDR3 reads TGTGCCAGCAGTGAAGTACTCTCTGGAAACACCATATATTTT.

This clonotype was observed a few times. The chain is built from TRBV5-1 and TRBJ2-1; no definite D call. Trimming took 0 bases from V and 1 from J, leaving 2 bases between them. The CDR3 runs to 13 residues. Germline values: CDR1 SGHRS, CDR2 YFSETQ. CDR3 nucleotides: TGCGCCAGCAGCTTGGTGTCCTACAATGAGCAGTTCTTC. Protein product: CASSLVSYNEQFF.

This clonotype was picked up a small number of times. The chain has TRBV11-2 and TRBJ2-7; D remains unclear. Between the trimmed V and J ends, which lost 2 bases and 9 bases, there was a span of 8 bases. This CDR3 has 11 amino acids. The V gene's germline CDR1 is SGHAT and CDR2 FQNNGV. CDR3: CASSLLGLQYF. The CDR3 coding sequence is TGTGCCAGCAGCTTATTAGGTCTGCAGTACTTC.

This clonotype was seen at least ten times. The V gene is TRBV7-6, the J gene TRBJ2-2; 9 bases are shared with TRBD2. The CDR3 spans 17 residues. Germline V gene sequence: CDR1 SGHVS, CDR2 FNYEAQ. The junction had 7 bases not matched to a gene; V was cut back by 5 bases and J by 0 bases. This CDR3 is CASSRLLAGPNTGELFF. In DNA, the CDR3 is TGTGCCAGCAGCCGTCTTCTAGCGGGGCCGAACACCGGGGAGCTGTTTTTT.

This clonotype has more than one count but fewer than ten. The chain links TRBV20-1 to TRBJ2-1; tentatively, D is TRBD2 (6 bases). Germline assignment: CDR1 DFQATT and CDR2 SNEGSKA (reference sequence). Trimming removed 2 bases at V and 8 bases at J, with 19 bases between. The CDR3 is 15 residues long. The DNA for the CDR3 is TGCAGTGCTAGATTAGTAGCGGTCCCGGGCCATGAGCAGTTCTTC. Its protein product is CSARLVAVPGHEQFF.

This clonotype turned up a few times. The J gene is TRBJ2-1, the V gene TRBV11-1; unclear D gene. Germline lookup yields CDR1 SGHAT and CDR2 FQDESV (reference sequence). With 5 bases removed from V and 7 bases from J, the gap between germline ends came to 12 bases. The CDR3 is 13 amino acids. DNA for the CDR3: TGTGCCAGCAGCCTTAGTTACGATAATGAGCAGTTCTTC. Translation: CASSLSYDNEQFF. The variable domain in full, completed from reference TRBV11-1 and TRBJ2-1, reads EAEVAQSPRYKITEKSQAVAFWCDPISGHATLYWYRQILGQGPELLVQFQDESVVDDSQLPKDRFSAERLKGVDSTLKIQPAELGDSAMYLCASSLSYDNEQFFGPGTRLTVL.

This rearrangement joins TRBV5-8 to TRBJ2-3; a possible D gene is TRBD1 (6 bases). The CDR3 is 13 residues long. Trimming pared 1 base from V and 5 bases from J, leaving 8 bases between. CDR1 and CDR2 (germline): SGHTS, YDEGEE. CDR3 sequence (DNA): TGTGCCAGCAGCTTGCGCAGGGGAGATACGCAGTATTTT. Its protein is CASSLRRGDTQYF.

This clonotype was recorded many times. V and J are TRBV12-3 or TRBV12-4 and TRBJ2-3, with TRBD1 as a possible D gene (6 bases). The CDR3 contains 14 residues. V lost 4 bases to trimming and J lost 0 bases, with 8 bases between them. The CDR3 loop reads CASSSGHSTDTQYF. DNA of the CDR3: TGTGCCAGCAGTTCGGGACATAGCACAGATACGCAGTATTTT.

The CDR3 DNA reads as TGTGCCAGCTCACCTCAGAATCAAGAGACCCAGTACTTC. Its translation: CASSPQNQETQYF. The chain recombines TRBV18 with TRBJ2-5; unclear D gene. The CDR3 contains 13 residues. V lost 3 bases, J lost 2 bases, and 7 bases lay in between. Germline V CDR1 and CDR2: KGHSH, LQKENI.

V and J are TRBV20-1 and TRBJ2-7; weak D call: TRBD2 (5 bases). CDR1 DFQATT and CDR2 SNEGSKA come from the germline V gene (reference sequence). The CDR3 is made up of 13 amino acids. The V end lost 5 bases, the J end lost 2 bases, and 13 bases lay between the germline ends. CDR3 sequence reads: CSAGSYRTYEQYF. CDR3 nucleotide sequence: TGCAGTGCTGGGAGTTATCGTACCTACGAGCAGTACTTC.